The entry below describes one T cell receptor (beta chain). The source of the sample is a study of blood T cell repertoires in COVID-19. At the level of the study: Both acute and convalescent COVID-19 samples were obtained from the United States, Italy and Spain. T cells, B-cell-depleted T cells, or PBMCs supplied cDNA or gDNA.

The repertoire was sequenced with immunoSEQ multiplex PCR; TCRdb's copy has only in-frame clones and lacks some. The sample has about 230,000 clones; around 85% are singletons. The source of this sequence is a woman older than 75 with acute or convalescent COVID-19. The specimen sequenced was peripheral blood.

The DNA of the CDR3 is TGTGCCAGCAGCTTAGTAGGGGGTGGGGAGCAGTTCTTC. Its translation is CASSLVGGGEQFF. The genes are TRBV7-2 and TRBJ2-1, with D tentatively TRBD1 (6 bases). The CDR3 is made up of 13 amino acids. The V gene's germline CDR1 is SGHTA and CDR2 FQGNSA. Trimming shortened V by 1 base and J by 10 bases, and 11 bases separated the two germline ends.